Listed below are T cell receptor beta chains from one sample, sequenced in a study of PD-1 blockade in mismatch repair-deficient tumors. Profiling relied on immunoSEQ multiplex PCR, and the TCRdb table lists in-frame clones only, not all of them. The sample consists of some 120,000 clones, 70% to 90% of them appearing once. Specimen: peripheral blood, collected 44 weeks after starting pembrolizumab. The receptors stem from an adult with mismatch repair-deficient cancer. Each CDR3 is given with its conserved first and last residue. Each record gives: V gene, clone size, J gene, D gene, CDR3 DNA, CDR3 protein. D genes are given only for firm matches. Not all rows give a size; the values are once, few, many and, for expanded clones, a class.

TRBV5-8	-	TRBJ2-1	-	TGTGCCAGCAGCTTGGCCGCCCATTACAATGAGCAGTTCTTC	CASSLAAHYNEQFF
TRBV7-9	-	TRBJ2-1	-	TGTGCCAGCAGTAACCTGGGGTTTGAGCAGTTCTTC	CASSNLGFEQFF
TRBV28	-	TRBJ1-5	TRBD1	TGTGCCAGCAGTCAGGGGGCTAGTCAGCCCCAGCATTTT	CASSQGASQPQHF
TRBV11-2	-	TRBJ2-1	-	TGTGCCAGCAGCTTATTTGCACTAGAGTACTACAATGAGCAGTTCTTC	CASSLFALEYYNEQFF
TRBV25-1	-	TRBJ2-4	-	TGTGCCAGCAGTGACTCGGACGGAGAACTAGCCAAAAACATTCAGTACTTC	CASSDSDGELAKNIQYF
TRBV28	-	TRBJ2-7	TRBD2	TGTGCCAGCAGTTTATCGGGGGGACCCTACGAGCAGTACTTC	CASSLSGGPYEQYF
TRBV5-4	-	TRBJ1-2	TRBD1	TGTGCCAGCAGCTTGGGAGGGACAGGGGTCGGCTACACCTTC	CASSLGGTGVGYTF
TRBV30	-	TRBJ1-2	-	TGTGCCTGGAGCGCCACTGCCAGGAGCAAAAACTACACCTTC	CAWSATARSKNYTF
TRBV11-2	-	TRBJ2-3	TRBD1	TGTGCCAGCAGCTTGGGAGACAGGGACACAGATACGCAGTATTTT	CASSLGDRDTDTQYF
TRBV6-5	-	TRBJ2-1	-	TGTGCCAGTAGGCAGGGACGCCGCTCCTACAATGAGCAGTTCTTC	CASRQGRRSYNEQFF
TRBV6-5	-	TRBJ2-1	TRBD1	TGTGCCAGCAGTTACTGGGACAGGGGAATGGGGAATGAGCAGTTCTTC	CASSYWDRGMGNEQFF
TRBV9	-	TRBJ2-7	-	TGTGCCAGCAGCGTAGGACCGCAGCAGGACGGGGGCTACGAGCAGTACTTC	CASSVGPQQDGGYEQYF
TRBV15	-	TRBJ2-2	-	TGTGCCACCAGCAGCGGCGGGACGAACCTCAACACCGGGGAGCTGTTTTTT	CATSSGGTNLNTGELFF
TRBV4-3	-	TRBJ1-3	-	TGCGCCAGCAGCCAAGATATCGGTGCTGGAAACACCATATATTTT	CASSQDIGAGNTIYF
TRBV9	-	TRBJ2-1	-	TGTGCCAGCAGCGGAAAAGAGGGGGGCTCCTACAATGAGCAGTTCTTC	CASSGKEGGSYNEQFF
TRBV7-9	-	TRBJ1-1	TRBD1	TGTGCCAGCAGCTTTCAAATTGGGACAGGGGGCACTGAAGCTTTCTTT	CASSFQIGTGGTEAFF
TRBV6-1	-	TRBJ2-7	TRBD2	TGTGCCAGCAGTCCACTAGCGGGGAGCTCCTACGAGCAGTACTTC	CASSPLAGSSYEQYF
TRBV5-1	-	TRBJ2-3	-	TGCGCCAGCAGCTTGTGGGGTACAGATACGCAGTATTTT	CASSLWGTDTQYF
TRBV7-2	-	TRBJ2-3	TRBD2	TGTGCCAGCAGCTCCGGACTAGCGGGACCTGTCGATACGCAGTATTTT	CASSSGLAGPVDTQYF
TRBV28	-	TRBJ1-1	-	TGTGCCAGCAGCATAAAACAGGGCTGGACTGAAGCTTTCTTT	CASSIKQGWTEAFF
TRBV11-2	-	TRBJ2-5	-	TGTGCCAGCAGTTTATCGGGGCCTGGGACCCAGTACTTC	CASSLSGPGTQYF
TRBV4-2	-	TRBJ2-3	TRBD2	TGTGCCAGCAGCCAAGAGGCGGGAGCCGGCACAGATACGCAGTATTTT	CASSQEAGAGTDTQYF
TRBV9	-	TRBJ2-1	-	TGTGCCAGCAGCGTTGGGGTTCACAATGAGCAGTTCTTC	CASSVGVHNEQFF
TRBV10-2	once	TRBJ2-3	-	TGCGCCAGCAGTGACTCCACAGATACGCAGTATTTT	CASSDSTDTQYF
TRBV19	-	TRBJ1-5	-	TGTGCCAGCGGAAAGGGGAGGCAGGGGCGGAATCAGCCCCAGCATTTT	CASGKGRQGRNQPQHF
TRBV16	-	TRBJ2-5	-	TGTGCCAGCAGCCAAGCCAACAAGGGAGAGACCCAGTACTTC	CASSQANKGETQYF
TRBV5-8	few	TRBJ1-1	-	TGTGCCAGCAGCTTGGACAGGAATTGGGACACTGAAGCTTTCTTT	CASSLDRNWDTEAFF
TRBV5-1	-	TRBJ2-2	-	TGCGCCAGCAGCTCATCGGACCGGAACACCGGGGAGCTGTTTTTT	CASSSSDRNTGELFF
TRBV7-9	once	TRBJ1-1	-	TGTGCCAGCAGCTTAGGGGGCAGTCAGGGAGGGACTGAAGCTTTCTTT	CASSLGGSQGGTEAFF